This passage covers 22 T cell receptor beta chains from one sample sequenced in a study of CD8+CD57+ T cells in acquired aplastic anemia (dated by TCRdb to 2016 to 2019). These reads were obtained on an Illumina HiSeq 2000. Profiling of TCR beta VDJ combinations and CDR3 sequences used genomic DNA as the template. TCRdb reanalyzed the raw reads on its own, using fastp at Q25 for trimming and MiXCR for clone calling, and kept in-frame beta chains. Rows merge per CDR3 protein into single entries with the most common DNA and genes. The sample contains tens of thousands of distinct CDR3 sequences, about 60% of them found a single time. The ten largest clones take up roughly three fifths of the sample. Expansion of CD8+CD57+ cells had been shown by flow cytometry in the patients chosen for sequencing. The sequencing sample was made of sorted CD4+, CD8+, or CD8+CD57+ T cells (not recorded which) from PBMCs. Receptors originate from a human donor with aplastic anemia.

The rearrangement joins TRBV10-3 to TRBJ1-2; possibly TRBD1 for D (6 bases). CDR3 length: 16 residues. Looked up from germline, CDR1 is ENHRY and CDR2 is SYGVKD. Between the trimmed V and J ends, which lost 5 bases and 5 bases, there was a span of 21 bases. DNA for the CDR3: TGTGCCATCAGTTCCTCCGCGGGGGCAGGGCCTTATGGCTACACCTTC. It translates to CAISSSAGAGPYGYTF.

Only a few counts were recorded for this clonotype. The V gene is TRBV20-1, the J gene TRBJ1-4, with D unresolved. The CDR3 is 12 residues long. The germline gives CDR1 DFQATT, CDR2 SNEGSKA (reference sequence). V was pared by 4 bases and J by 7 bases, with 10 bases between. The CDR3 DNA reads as TGCAGTGCTAAATGGGTGGGTGAAAAACTGTTTTTT. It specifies CSAKWVGEKLFF.

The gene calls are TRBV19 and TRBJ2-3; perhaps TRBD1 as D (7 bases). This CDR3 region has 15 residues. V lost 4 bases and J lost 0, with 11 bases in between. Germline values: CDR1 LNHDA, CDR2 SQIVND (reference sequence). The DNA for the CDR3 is TGTGCCAGTAGTAGCGGGACAGTTAGCACAGATACGCAGTATTTT. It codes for CASSSGTVSTDTQYF.

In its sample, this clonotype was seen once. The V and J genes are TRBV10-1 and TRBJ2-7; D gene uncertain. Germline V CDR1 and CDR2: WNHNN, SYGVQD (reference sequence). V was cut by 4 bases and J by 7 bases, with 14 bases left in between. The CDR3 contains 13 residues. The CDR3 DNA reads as TGCGCCAGCAGTGCCGACTCGCGTGGGGAGCAGTACTTC. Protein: CASSADSRGEQYF.

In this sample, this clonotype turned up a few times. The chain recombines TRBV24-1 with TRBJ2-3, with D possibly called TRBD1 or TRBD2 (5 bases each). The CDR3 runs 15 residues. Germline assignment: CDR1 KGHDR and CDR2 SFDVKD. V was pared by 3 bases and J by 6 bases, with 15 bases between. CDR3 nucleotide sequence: TGTGCCACCAGTGATCACTGGGACCGCTCCGATACGCAGTATTTT. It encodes CATSDHWDRSDTQYF.

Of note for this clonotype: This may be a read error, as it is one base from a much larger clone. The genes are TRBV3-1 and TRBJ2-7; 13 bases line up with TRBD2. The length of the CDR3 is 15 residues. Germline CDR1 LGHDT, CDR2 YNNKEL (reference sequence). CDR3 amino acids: CASSRGLAGVYEQCF. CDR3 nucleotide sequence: TGTGCCAGCAGCCGCGGACTAGCGGGGGTCTACGAGCAGTGCTTC.

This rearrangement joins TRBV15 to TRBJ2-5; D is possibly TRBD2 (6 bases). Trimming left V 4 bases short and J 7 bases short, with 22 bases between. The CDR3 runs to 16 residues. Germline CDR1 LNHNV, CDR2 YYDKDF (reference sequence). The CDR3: CATSTDLSLGGWTQYF. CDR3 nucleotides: TGTGCCACCAGCACCGACCTGTCCCTTGGGGGGTGGACCCAGTACTTC.

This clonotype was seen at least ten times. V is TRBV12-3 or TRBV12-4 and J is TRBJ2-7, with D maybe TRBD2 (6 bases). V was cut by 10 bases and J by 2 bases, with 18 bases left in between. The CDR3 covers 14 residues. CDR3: CATRGGDNPYEQYF. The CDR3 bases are TGTGCCACCCGAGGCGGGGATAACCCCTACGAGCAGTACTTC.

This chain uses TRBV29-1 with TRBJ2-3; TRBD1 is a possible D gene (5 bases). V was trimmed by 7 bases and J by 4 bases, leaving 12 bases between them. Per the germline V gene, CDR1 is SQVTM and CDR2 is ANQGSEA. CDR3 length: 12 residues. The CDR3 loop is CSATDTSDTQYF. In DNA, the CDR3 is TGCAGCGCCACGGACACCTCAGATACGCAGTATTTT.

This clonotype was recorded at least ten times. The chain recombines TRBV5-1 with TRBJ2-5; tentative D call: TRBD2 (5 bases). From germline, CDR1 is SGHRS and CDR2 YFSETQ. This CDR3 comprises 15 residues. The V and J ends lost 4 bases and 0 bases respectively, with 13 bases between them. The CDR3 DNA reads TGCGCCAGCAGCCGGTATCCCGGGAACCAAGAGACCCAGTACTTC. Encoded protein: CASSRYPGNQETQYF. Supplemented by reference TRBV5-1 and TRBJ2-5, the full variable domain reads KAGVTQTPRYLIKTRGQQVTLSCSPISGHRSVSWYQQTPGQGLQFLFEYFSETQRNKGNFPGRFSGRQFSNSRSEMNVSTLELGDSALYLCASSRYPGNQETQYFGPGTRLLVL.

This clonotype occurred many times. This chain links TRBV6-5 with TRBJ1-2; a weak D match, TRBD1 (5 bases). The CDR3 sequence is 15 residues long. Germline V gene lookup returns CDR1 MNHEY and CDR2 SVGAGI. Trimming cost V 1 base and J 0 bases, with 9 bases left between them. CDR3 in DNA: TGTGCCAGCAGTTACTGGCAGGGCTCTAACTATGGCTACACCTTC. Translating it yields CASSYWQGSNYGYTF.

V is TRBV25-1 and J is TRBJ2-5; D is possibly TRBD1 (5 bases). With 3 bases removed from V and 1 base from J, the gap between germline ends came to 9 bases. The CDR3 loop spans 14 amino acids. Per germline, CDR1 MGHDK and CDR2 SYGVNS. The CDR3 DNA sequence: TGTGCCAGCAGTGATTGGGGCAGCCAAGAGACCCAGTACTTC. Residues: CASSDWGSQETQYF.

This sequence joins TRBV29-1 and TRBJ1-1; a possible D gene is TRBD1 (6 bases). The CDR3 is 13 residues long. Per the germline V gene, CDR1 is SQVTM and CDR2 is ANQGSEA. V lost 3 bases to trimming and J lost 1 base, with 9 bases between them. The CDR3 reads CSVDGRGNTEAFF. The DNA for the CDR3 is TGCAGCGTTGATGGCAGGGGGAACACTGAAGCTTTCTTT.

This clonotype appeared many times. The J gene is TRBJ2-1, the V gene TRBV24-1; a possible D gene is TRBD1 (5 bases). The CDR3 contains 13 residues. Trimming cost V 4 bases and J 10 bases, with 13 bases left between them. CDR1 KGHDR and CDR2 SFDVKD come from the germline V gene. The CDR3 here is CATSEGGAREQFF. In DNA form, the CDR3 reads TGTGCCACCAGTGAGGGTGGGGCCAGAGAGCAGTTCTTC.

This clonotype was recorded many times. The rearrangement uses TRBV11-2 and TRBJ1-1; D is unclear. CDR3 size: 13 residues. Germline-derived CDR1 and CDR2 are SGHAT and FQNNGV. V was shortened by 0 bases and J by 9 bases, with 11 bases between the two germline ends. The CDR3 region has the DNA TGTGCCAGCAGCTTAGAGCTAGGCGCCCAAGCTTTCTTT. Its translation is CASSLELGAQAFF.

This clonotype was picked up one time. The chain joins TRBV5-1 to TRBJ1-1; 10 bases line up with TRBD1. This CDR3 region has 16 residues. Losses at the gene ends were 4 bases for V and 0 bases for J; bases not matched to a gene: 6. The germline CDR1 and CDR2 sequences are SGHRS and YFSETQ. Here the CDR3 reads CASSVGTGALNTEAFF. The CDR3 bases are TGCGCCAGCAGCGTGGGGACAGGGGCATTGAACACTGAAGCTTTCTTT.

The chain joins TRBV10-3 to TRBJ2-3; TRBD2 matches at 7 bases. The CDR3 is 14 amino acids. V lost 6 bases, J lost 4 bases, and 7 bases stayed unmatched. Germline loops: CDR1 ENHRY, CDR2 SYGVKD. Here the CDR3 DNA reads TGTGCCATCAGATCCGGGACTAAGTCAGATACGCAGTATTTT. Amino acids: CAIRSGTKSDTQYF.

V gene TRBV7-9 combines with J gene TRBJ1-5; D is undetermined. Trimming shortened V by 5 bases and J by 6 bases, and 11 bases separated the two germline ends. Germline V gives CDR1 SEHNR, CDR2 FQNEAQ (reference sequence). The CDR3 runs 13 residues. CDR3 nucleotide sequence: TGTGCCAGCAGCAAAGAAGTGGGTCAGCCCCAGCATTTT. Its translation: CASSKEVGQPQHF.

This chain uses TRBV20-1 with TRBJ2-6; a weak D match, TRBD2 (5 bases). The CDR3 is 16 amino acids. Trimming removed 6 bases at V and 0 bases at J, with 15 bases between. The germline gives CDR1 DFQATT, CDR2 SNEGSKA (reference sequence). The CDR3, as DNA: TGCAGTGCCCGAGAACGGGGAAGCTCTGGGGCCAACGTCCTGACTTTC. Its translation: CSARERGSSGANVLTF.

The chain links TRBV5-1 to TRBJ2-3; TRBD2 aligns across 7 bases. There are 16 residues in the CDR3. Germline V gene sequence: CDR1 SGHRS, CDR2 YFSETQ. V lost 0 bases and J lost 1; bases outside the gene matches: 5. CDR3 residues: CASSLEPSGGTDTQYF. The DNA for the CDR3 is TGCGCCAGCAGCTTGGAACCGAGCGGGGGCACAGATACGCAGTATTTT.

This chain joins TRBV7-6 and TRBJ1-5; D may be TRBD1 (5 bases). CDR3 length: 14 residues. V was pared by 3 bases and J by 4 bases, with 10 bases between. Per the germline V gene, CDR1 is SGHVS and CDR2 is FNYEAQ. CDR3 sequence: CASSLEGLNQPQHF. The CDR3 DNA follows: TGTGCCAGCAGCTTGGAGGGACTGAATCAGCCCCAGCATTTT.

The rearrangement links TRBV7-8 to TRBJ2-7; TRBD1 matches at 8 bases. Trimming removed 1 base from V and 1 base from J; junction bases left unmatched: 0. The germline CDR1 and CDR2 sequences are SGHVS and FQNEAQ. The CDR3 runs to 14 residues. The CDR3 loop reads CASSLGDRSYEQYV. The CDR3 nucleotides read TGTGCCAGCAGCTTAGGGGACAGGTCCTACGAGCAGTACGTC.